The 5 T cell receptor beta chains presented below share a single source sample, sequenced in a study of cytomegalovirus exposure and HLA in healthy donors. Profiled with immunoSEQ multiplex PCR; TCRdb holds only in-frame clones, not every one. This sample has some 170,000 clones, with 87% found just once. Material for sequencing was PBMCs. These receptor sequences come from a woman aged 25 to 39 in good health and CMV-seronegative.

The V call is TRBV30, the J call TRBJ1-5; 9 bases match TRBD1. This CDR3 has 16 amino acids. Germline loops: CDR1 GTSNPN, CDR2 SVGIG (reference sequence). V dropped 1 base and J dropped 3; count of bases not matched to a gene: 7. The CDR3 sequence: CAWSATGQGINQPQHF. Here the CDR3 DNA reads TGTGCCTGGAGTGCAACTGGACAGGGGATCAATCAGCCCCAGCATTTT.

CDR3 amino acids: CASSLGNLGDRRYNEQFF. CDR3 DNA sequence: TGTGCCAGCTCACTAGGCAACCTTGGGGACAGGCGCTACAATGAGCAGTTCTTC. This sequence joins TRBV18 and TRBJ2-1; 8 nucleotides agree with TRBD1. The V gene's germline CDR1 is KGHSH and CDR2 LQKENI. The CDR3 covers 18 residues. With 4 bases clipped from V and 3 bases from J, the junction kept 14 bases outside the gene matches.

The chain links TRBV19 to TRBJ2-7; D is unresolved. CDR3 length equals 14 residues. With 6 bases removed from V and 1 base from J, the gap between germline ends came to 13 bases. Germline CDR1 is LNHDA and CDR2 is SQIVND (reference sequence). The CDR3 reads CASSVSMESYEQYF. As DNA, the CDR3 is TGTGCCAGTAGCGTTTCTATGGAGTCCTACGAGCAGTACTTC. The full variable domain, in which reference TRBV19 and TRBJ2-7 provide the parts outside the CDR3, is DGGITQSPKYLFRKEGQNVTLSCEQNLNHDAMYWYRQDPGQGLRLIYYSQIVNDFQKGDIAEGYSVSREKKESFPLTVTSAQKNPTAFYLCASSVSMESYEQYFGPGTRLTVT.

The CDR3: CASSSPGAGFYGYTF. CDR3 DNA sequence: TGTGCCAGCAGTTCGCCGGGTGCAGGGTTCTATGGCTACACCTTC. The chain links TRBV6-5 to TRBJ1-2, with D possibly matching TRBD1 (5 bases). The V gene lost 4 bases and the J gene lost 4 bases, with 16 bases spanning the gap. This CDR3 is 15 amino acids long. CDR1 and CDR2 (germline): MNHEY, SVGAGI.

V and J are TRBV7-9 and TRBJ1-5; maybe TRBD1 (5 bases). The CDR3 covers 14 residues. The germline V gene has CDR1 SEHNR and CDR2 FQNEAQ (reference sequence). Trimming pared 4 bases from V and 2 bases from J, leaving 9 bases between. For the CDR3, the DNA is TGTGCCAGCAGCTCAGGGTTTGGCAATCAGCCCCAGCATTTT. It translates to CASSSGFGNQPQHF.